The 10 T cell receptor beta chains listed next were all sequenced from one sample in a study of T cells in localized non-small cell lung cancer. TCRdb's table, derived via immunoSEQ multiplex PCR, lists solely in-frame clones and lacks some. The sample contains roughly 34,000 clones, 87% of which appear only once. The sequencing used peripheral blood mononuclear cells, collected before any cancer treatment. Source of these receptors: a man aged 35-75 years with stage III lung adenocarcinoma.

The V and J genes are TRBV12-5 and TRBJ2-5; D may correspond to TRBD1 or TRBD2 (6 bases each). The CDR3 runs to 17 residues. The V and J ends lost 3 bases and 3 bases respectively, with 20 bases between them. Germline V gene lookup returns CDR1 LGHNT and CDR2 FRNRAP. CDR3 sequence (DNA): TGTGCTAGTGGTTTAGTTCGGGGGTGGGGGCCCGAAGAGACCCAGTACTTC. Residues: CASGLVRGWGPEETQYF.

This chain links TRBV7-2 with TRBJ2-3, with D unresolved. Trimming removed 5 bases from V and 6 bases from J, with 12 bases in between. The CDR3 totals 13 residues. Per the germline V gene, CDR1 is SGHTA and CDR2 is FQGNSA. The CDR3 nucleotides read TGTGCCAGCAGCGATTATCGGGTGGATACGCAGTATTTT. This encodes CASSDYRVDTQYF.

The gene calls are TRBV9 and TRBJ2-3, with TRBD2 matching 10 bases. Germline V gene data show CDR1 as SGDLS and CDR2 as YYNGEE. This CDR3 is 15 amino acids long. V trimming: 0 bases; J trimming: 6 bases; junction bases outside the gene matches: 4. CDR3 residues: CASSVEAGGPDTQYF. The CDR3 bases are TGTGCCAGCAGCGTAGAAGCGGGGGGGCCCGATACGCAGTATTTT.

This chain connects TRBV27 to TRBJ2-3; TRBD1 agrees at 10 bases. The CDR3 extends over 16 amino acids. The ends lost 10 bases at V and 3 bases at J; junction bases unmatched: 13. Germline V gene sequence: CDR1 MNHEY, CDR2 SMNVEV (reference sequence). CDR3 residues: CATRDRGQGVTDTQYF. CDR3 sequence (DNA): TGTGCCACCAGAGACCGCGGACAGGGGGTTACAGATACGCAGTATTTT.

The sample holds a few counts of this clone. J is TRBJ1-3 and V is TRBV5-4; no definite D call. Deletions cut 5 bases from V and 2 bases from J, with 11 bases between. Germline CDR1 reads SGHNT; CDR2 reads YYREEE (reference sequence). The CDR3 covers 14 residues. CDR3 in DNA: TGTGCCAGCAGAGAGGACGGAGCTGGAAACACCATATATTTT. It codes for CASREDGAGNTIYF.

This clone was picked up one time. The gene calls are TRBV7-9 and TRBJ1-6; TRBD1 matches 7 bases. The V and J ends lost 1 base and 9 bases, in that order; junction bases with no gene match: 6. Germline lookup yields CDR1 SEHNR and CDR2 FQNEAQ (reference sequence). This CDR3 spans 15 amino acids. The CDR3 spells CASSLVGTVGSPLHF. Written as DNA, the CDR3 is TGTGCCAGCAGCTTAGTGGGGACAGTTGGTTCACCCCTCCACTTT.

The rearrangement links TRBV2 to TRBJ1-5; maybe TRBD1 (5 bases). V gave up 1 base and J gave up 0 bases, with 7 bases separating them. The V gene's germline CDR1 is SNHLY and CDR2 FYNNEI. The CDR3 totals 15 residues. Written as DNA, the CDR3 is TGTGCCAGCAGTGAAGGGGGCAATAGCAATCAGCCCCAGCATTTT. Its translation: CASSEGGNSNQPQHF.

V gene TRBV27 combines with J gene TRBJ2-7; the D gene is possibly TRBD1 (7 bases). Trimming took off 6 bases at V and 0 bases at J, with 15 bases between the two ends. This CDR3 comprises 15 residues. CDR1 is MNHEY, CDR2 SMNVEV, per germline (reference sequence). For the CDR3, the DNA is TGTGCCAGCAGCTACAGGGGAGGCGCCTCCTACGAGCAGTACTTC. It translates to CASSYRGGASYEQYF.

The CDR3 region is CASRTVVGQDGSGAFF. The CDR3 nucleotides are TGCGCCAGCAGAACGGTCGTTGGACAGGACGGGTCGGGGGCTTTCTTT. The chain is built from TRBV10-2 and TRBJ1-1, with 7 positions matching TRBD1. CDR1 is WSHSY and CDR2 is SAAADI in the germline V gene. V gave up 6 bases and J gave up 11 bases; unmatched junction bases: 21. The CDR3 runs to 16 residues.

This clone was found a few times. The genes are TRBV19 and TRBJ1-6, with D tentatively TRBD1 (6 bases). Looked up from germline, CDR1 is LNHDA and CDR2 is SQIVND (reference sequence). The CDR3 sequence is 15 residues long. V was cut by 5 bases and J by 7 bases, with 15 bases left in between. CDR3 amino acids: CASSEQGSRNSPLHF. CDR3 nucleotides: TGTGCCAGTAGTGAACAGGGTTCGCGGAATTCACCCCTCCACTTT.